The rows below give T cell receptor beta chains drawn from one sample of a study of CD4 T cells in relation to SARS-CoV-2 and coronaviruses. Sequencing was performed with immunoSEQ multiplex PCR; in TCRdb, only in-frame clones are kept and a portion is missing. The table shows 25,000 to 30,000 clones, with roughly 73% occurring only once. No antigen has been assigned to these receptors. The sample comprised CD4+ T cells from PBMCs, cultured in vitro. Receptor source: a human donor in good health. The CDR3 runs from the conserved cysteine through the conserved F or W. Each record gives: D gene, J gene, clone size, V gene, CDR3 protein, CDR3 DNA. The D gene is left open where the match is weak. A clone size is listed for some rows: how often the clone was seen (once, few, many), or a class if it is expanded.

TRBD2 | TRBJ2-3 | - | TRBV18 | CASSYVAGGTDTQYF | TGTGCCAGCTCATACGTGGCGGGAGGGACAGATACGCAGTATTTT
TRBD1 | TRBJ2-7 | - | TRBV5-4 | CASSFQGRGYEQYF | TGTGCCAGCAGCTTTCAGGGCAGGGGGTACGAGCAGTACTTC
TRBD1 | TRBJ1-2 | - | TRBV5-5 | CASSSGQGVYGYTF | TGTGCCAGCAGCTCTGGACAGGGTGTCTATGGCTACACCTTC
- | TRBJ1-1 | once | TRBV16 | CASSQQGNTEAFF | TGTGCCAGCAGCCAACAGGGGAACACTGAAGCTTTCTTT
- | TRBJ1-1 | - | TRBV2 | CASSDMGQGNTEAFF | TGTGCCAGCAGTGATATGGGTCAGGGAAACACTGAAGCTTTCTTT
TRBD1 | TRBJ1-3 | few | TRBV5-6 | CASSGTGGYGNTIYF | TGTGCCAGCAGCGGCACAGGGGGCTATGGAAACACCATATATTTT
- | TRBJ2-1 | - | TRBV19 | CASSIAPGRDEQFF | TGTGCCAGTAGTATAGCCCCGGGCCGGGATGAGCAGTTCTTC
TRBD1 | TRBJ1-6 | - | TRBV2 | CASSGTGLSYNSPLHF | TGTGCCAGCAGCGGGACAGGGCTGTCCTATAATTCACCCCTCCACTTT
- | TRBJ1-3 | - | TRBV2 | CASSTDRSGNTIYF | TGTGCCAGCAGTACAGACAGGTCCGGAAACACCATATATTTT
TRBD2 | TRBJ2-3 | - | TRBV11-2 | CASSRGLAGPRGDTQYF | TGTGCCAGCAGCCGAGGACTAGCGGGACCAAGGGGAGATACGCAGTATTTT
- | TRBJ1-3 | - | TRBV10-3 | CAISGGPASGNTIYF | TGTGCCATCAGTGGTGGGCCAGCCTCTGGAAACACCATATATTTT
TRBD2 | TRBJ2-1 | - | TRBV9 | CASSAFPQRGGFSEQFF | TGTGCCAGCAGCGCCTTCCCTCAGCGGGGGGGCTTTAGTGAGCAGTTCTTC
- | TRBJ1-1 | - | TRBV19 | CASSIILGQGNTEAFF | TGTGCCAGTAGTATTATCCTGGGTCAGGGGAACACTGAAGCTTTCTTT
TRBD2 | TRBJ2-1 | - | TRBV6-2/TRBV6-3 | CASSYRGVAGGLYNEQFF | TGTGCCAGCAGTTACAGGGGAGTAGCGGGGGGTCTATACAATGAGCAGTTCTTC
TRBD1 | TRBJ1-6 | - | TRBV6-2/TRBV6-3 | CASRPAPGQGPSSYNSPLHF | TGTGCCAGCAGGCCTGCTCCGGGACAGGGGCCAAGCTCCTATAATTCACCCCTCCACTTT
TRBD2 | TRBJ2-4 | - | TRBV10-3 | CAISESGGGVNIQYF | TGTGCCATCAGTGAGTCAGGCGGGGGAGTGAACATTCAGTACTTC
- | TRBJ2-3 | - | TRBV5-1 | CASSPKGLGDTDTQYF | TGCGCCAGCAGCCCAAAGGGGCTTGGCGACACAGATACGCAGTATTTT
- | TRBJ1-2 | once | TRBV2 | CASSEVEVGYTF | TGTGCCAGCAGTGAAGTGGAGGTCGGCTACACCTTC
TRBD1 | TRBJ1-5 | - | TRBV19 | CASSPRQGPSNQPQHF | TGTGCCAGTAGTCCTCGACAGGGCCCAAGCAATCAGCCCCAGCATTTT
TRBD2 | TRBJ2-3 | - | TRBV6-5 | CASSYEGGGALDTQYF | TGTGCCAGCAGTTACGAGGGCGGGGGGGCCTTAGATACGCAGTATTTT
TRBD1 | TRBJ2-5 | - | TRBV7-9 | CASSRRDRRYQETQYF | TGTGCCAGCAGCCGCCGGGACAGGAGATACCAAGAGACCCAGTACTTC
TRBD2 | TRBJ2-3 | - | TRBV5-1 | CASSPLAESTDTQYF | TGCGCCAGCAGCCCGCTAGCGGAGAGCACAGATACGCAGTATTTT
- | TRBJ1-1 | - | TRBV9 | CASQGRDTEAFF | TGTGCCAGCCAGGGGAGGGACACTGAAGCTTTCTTT
- | TRBJ1-5 | few | TRBV5-1 | CASSLGGASNQPQHF | TGCGCCAGCAGCTTGGGAGGGGCCAGCAATCAGCCCCAGCATTTT
- | TRBJ2-7 | - | TRBV11-2 | CASRPASYEQYF | TGTGCCAGCCGGCCTGCCTCCTACGAGCAGTACTTC
- | TRBJ2-1 | - | TRBV7-6 | CASSKRLADSYNEQFF | TGTGCCAGCAGCAAGAGGTTAGCGGACTCCTACAATGAGCAGTTCTTC
- | TRBJ1-2 | - | TRBV5-6 | CASSLGGVDYGYTF | TGTGCCAGCAGCTTGGGCGGGGTTGACTATGGCTACACCTTC
- | TRBJ1-3 | few | TRBV5-1 | CASSMGSATIMGNTIYF | TGCGCCAGCAGCATGGGATCTGCAACCATCATGGGAAACACCATATATTTT
- | TRBJ2-7 | - | TRBV29-1 | CSVTPGTPYEQYF | TGCAGCGTAACCCCGGGAACCCCCTACGAGCAGTACTTC
TRBD2 | TRBJ2-3 | - | TRBV5-1 | CASSTRLAGGRDTQYF | TGCGCCAGCAGCACCCGACTAGCGGGAGGGCGTGATACGCAGTATTTT
- | TRBJ2-3 | - | TRBV5-1 | CASSLGDDTQYF | TGCGCCAGCAGCCTCGGTGATGATACGCAGTATTTT
TRBD1 | TRBJ2-5 | - | TRBV7-2 | CASTLGQGGQETQYF | TGTGCCAGCACTCTGGGACAGGGGGGCCAAGAGACCCAGTACTTC
- | TRBJ2-3 | - | TRBV7-2 | CASTPRNGAYTQYF | TGTGCCAGCACCCCACGAAACGGGGCCTATACGCAGTATTTT
TRBD2 | TRBJ2-3 | - | TRBV28 | CASSSSLGAGGPTDTQYF | TGTGCCAGCAGTTCCTCCCTGGGAGCGGGGGGGCCGACAGATACGCAGTATTTT
- | TRBJ2-3 | - | TRBV4-3 | CASSQEARGTDTQYF | TGCGCCAGCAGCCAAGAGGCCAGAGGGACAGATACGCAGTATTTT
- | TRBJ1-5 | - | TRBV24-1 | CATSAGGVGNQPQHF | TGTGCCACCAGTGCCGGAGGAGTTGGCAATCAGCCCCAGCATTTT
- | TRBJ2-6 | once | TRBV20-1 | CSASVANVLTF | TGCAGCGCCTCTGTTGCCAACGTCCTGACTTTC
TRBD1 | TRBJ1-5 | - | TRBV6-2/TRBV6-3 | CASSSTGGKNQPQHF | TGTGCCAGCAGTTCCACAGGGGGGAAGAATCAGCCCCAGCATTTT
TRBD1 | TRBJ2-7 | - | TRBV14 | CASSQGQGALSEQYF | TGTGCCAGCAGCCAAGGGCAGGGGGCTCTAAGCGAGCAGTACTTC
- | TRBJ1-5 | - | TRBV30 | CAWSARGRGSNQPQHF | TGTGCCTGGAGTGCCCGGGGGCGGGGTAGCAATCAGCCCCAGCATTTT
- | TRBJ1-6 | few | TRBV7-9 | CASSFDSQNSPLHF | TGTGCCAGCAGCTTCGACAGTCAAAATTCACCCCTCCACTTT
TRBD1 | TRBJ2-2 | - | TRBV2 | CASRGQYTGELFF | TGTGCCAGCAGGGGACAGTACACCGGGGAGCTGTTTTTT
- | TRBJ2-3 | - | TRBV7-9 | CASSLDAGAGDTQYF | TGTGCCAGCAGCTTAGATGCAGGGGCCGGAGATACGCAGTATTTT
- | TRBJ1-3 | - | TRBV25-1 | CASSELAPSSGNTIYF | TGTGCCAGCAGTGAATTGGCACCCTCATCTGGAAACACCATATATTTT
TRBD1 | TRBJ1-2 | few | TRBV5-1 | CASSLALTGGGHGYTF | TGCGCCAGCAGCTTGGCTCTTACAGGGGGCGGTCATGGCTACACCTTC
- | TRBJ1-4 | - | TRBV18 | CASSPRQGGTNEKLFF | TGTGCCAGCTCACCACGCCAGGGTGGAACTAATGAAAAACTGTTTTTT
- | TRBJ1-2 | - | TRBV3-1/TRBV3-2 | CASAAEGGAYGYTF | TGTGCCAGCGCGGCGGAGGGGGGGGCCTATGGCTACACCTTC
- | TRBJ2-2 | - | TRBV11-2 | CASSSSPRELFF | TGTGCCAGCAGCTCCTCCCCCCGGGAGCTGTTTTTT
- | TRBJ2-3 | - | TRBV6-2/TRBV6-3 | CASSSGRRTVDTQYF | TGTGCCAGCAGTTCCGGGCGGAGAACTGTGGATACGCAGTATTTT
- | TRBJ2-7 | - | TRBV3-1/TRBV3-2 | CASSRVGGPDYEQYF | TGTGCCAGCAGCCGAGTTGGTGGCCCGGACTACGAGCAGTACTTC